This TCR beta chain was sequenced for a study of blood T cell repertoires in COVID-19. TCRdb keeps only in-frame clones here, not all; method: immunoSEQ multiplex PCR. This table has 150,000 or so clones, around 86% appearing once. Trimming left V 3 bases short and J 0 bases short, with 9 bases between. Germline values: CDR1 MNHEY, CDR2 SMNVEV (reference sequence). There are 15 residues in the CDR3. This sequence joins TRBV27 and TRBJ2-1; maybe TRBD1 (6 bases). Input material: peripheral blood. This TCR came from an older man with acute or convalescent COVID-19. The CDR3 sequence is CASSLPDSSYNEQFF. Written as DNA, the CDR3 is TGTGCCAGCAGTTTGCCGGACAGCTCCTACAATGAGCAGTTCTTC.